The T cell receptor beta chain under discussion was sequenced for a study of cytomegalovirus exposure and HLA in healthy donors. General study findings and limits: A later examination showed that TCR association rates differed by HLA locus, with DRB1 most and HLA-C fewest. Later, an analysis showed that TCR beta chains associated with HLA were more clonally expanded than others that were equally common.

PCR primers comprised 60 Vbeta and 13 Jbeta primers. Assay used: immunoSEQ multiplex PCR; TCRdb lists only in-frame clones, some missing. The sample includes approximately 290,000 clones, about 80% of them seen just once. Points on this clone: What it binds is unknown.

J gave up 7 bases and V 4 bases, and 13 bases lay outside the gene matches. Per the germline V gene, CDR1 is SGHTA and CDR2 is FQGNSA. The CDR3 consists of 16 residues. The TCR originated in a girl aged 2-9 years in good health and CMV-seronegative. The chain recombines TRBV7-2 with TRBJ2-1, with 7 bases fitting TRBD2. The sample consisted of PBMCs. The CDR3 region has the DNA TGTGCCAGCAGCTATTCAGGACTAGTGGGAGGTAATGAGCAGTTCTTC. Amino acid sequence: CASSYSGLVGGNEQFF.